This passage covers 21 T cell receptor beta chains from one sample sequenced in a study of blood T cell repertoires in COVID-19. Using immunoSEQ multiplex PCR, the repertoire was profiled, and TCRdb retains in-frame clones only, with some absent. The profile shows 150,000 to 200,000 clones, about 87% of them singletons. The source material was peripheral blood. These receptors were obtained from a man in his sixties with acute or convalescent COVID-19.

This chain links TRBV27 with TRBJ1-1, with D perhaps TRBD1 (6 bases). The CDR3 is 15 residues long. V dropped 4 bases and J dropped 4 bases, with 16 bases sitting between them. The germline V gene encodes CDR1 MNHEY and CDR2 SMNVEV (reference sequence). Written as DNA, the CDR3 is TGTGCCAGCAGTTCCGGTCGCAGGGGAGCCACTGAAGCTTTCTTT. Translated, it gives CASSSGRRGATEAFF.

The chain links TRBV5-6 to TRBJ2-7, with D tentatively TRBD2 (6 bases). Trimming pared 4 bases from V and 2 bases from J, leaving 16 bases between. Germline CDR1 reads SGHDT; CDR2 reads YYEEEE. This CDR3 has 15 residues. CDR3: CASSPPGRGPYEQYF. CDR3 sequence (DNA): TGTGCCAGCAGCCCCCCCGGGAGAGGACCCTACGAGCAGTACTTC.

This clone was observed once. This chain links TRBV27 with TRBJ2-7; the match to TRBD2 covers 9 bases. Germline CDR1 reads MNHEY; CDR2 reads SMNVEV (reference sequence). The CDR3 loop spans 15 amino acids. V lost 3 bases and J lost 7; bases outside the gene matches: 10. The CDR3 DNA reads as TGTGCCAGCAGTTTTTTAGCGGGAGTTTCGCGGGAGCAGTACTTC. It is translated as CASSFLAGVSREQYF.

This sequence joins TRBV29-1 and TRBJ2-2; 11 nucleotides agree with TRBD2. The V and J ends lost 6 bases and 3 bases, in that order; junction bases with no gene match: 3. Germline CDR1 SQVTM, CDR2 ANQGSEA. This CDR3 has 14 amino acids. CDR3 sequence: CSVGTSGYTGELFF. The CDR3 DNA sequence: TGCAGCGTGGGGACTAGCGGCTACACCGGGGAGCTGTTTTTT.

The chain is built from TRBV21-1 and TRBJ2-2; TRBD2, the table's D call, lacks a check against the DNA. TRBV21-1 is a pseudogene locus. There are 19 residues in the CDR3. The CDR3 DNA reads TGTGCCAGCAGCAAAAACCCCCGACTAGCGGGGGGGTGGACCGGGGAGCTGTTTTTT. Translating it yields CASSKNPRLAGGWTGELFF.

The V call is TRBV7-2, the J call TRBJ2-2, with 9 positions matching TRBD1. The CDR3 loop spans 16 amino acids. Germline CDR1 and CDR2: SGHTA and FQGNSA. V shed 5 bases and J 6 bases; nucleotides not matched to a gene: 10. Here the CDR3 DNA reads TGTGCCAGCAGCACGAAGGGGGGACAGGGCCCCGGGGAGCTGTTTTTT. This translates into CASSTKGGQGPGELFF.

This clone appeared once. Here the CDR3 DNA reads TGTGCCATCAGTGAATCAATGAGACAGAGAAATCAGCCCCAGCATTTT. It specifies CAISESMRQRNQPQHF. This chain links TRBV10-3 with TRBJ1-5; possibly TRBD1 for D (5 bases). Trimming took 3 bases from V and 4 from J, leaving 16 bases between them. From germline, CDR1 is ENHRY and CDR2 SYGVKD. This CDR3 is built from 16 residues.

The J gene is TRBJ2-5, the V gene TRBV24-1, with D perhaps TRBD1 (5 bases). The CDR3 has 14 residues. Germline assignment: CDR1 KGHDR and CDR2 SFDVKD. Trimming cost V 0 bases and J 4 bases, with 8 bases left between them. Written as DNA, the CDR3 is TGTGCCACCAGTGATTTGGACAGAACAGAGACCCAGTACTTC. Translating gives CATSDLDRTETQYF.

The chain carries TRBV6-5 and TRBJ1-4, with D tentatively TRBD1 (6 bases). Trimming stripped 5 bases from V and 0 bases from J, with 7 bases between. Germline values: CDR1 MNHEY, CDR2 SVGAGI. The CDR3 contains 14 residues. DNA for the CDR3: TGTGCCAGCAGTCGACAGGCAACTAATGAAAAACTGTTTTTT. Translation: CASSRQATNEKLFF.

The CDR3 here is CASSPRGRANGEAFF. For the CDR3, the DNA is TGTGCCAGCAGCCCTCGGGGGAGGGCCAACGGGGAAGCTTTCTTT. J is TRBJ1-1 and V is TRBV7-2, with D perhaps matching TRBD1 (5 bases). Germline CDR1 reads SGHTA; CDR2 reads FQGNSA. The CDR3 spans 15 residues. V lost 5 bases, J lost 8 bases, and 21 bases lay in between.

This clone has just a few counts. The chain joins TRBV6-5 to TRBJ1-2; D not certain. V lost 5 bases, J lost 3 bases, and 10 bases lay in between. This CDR3 is built from 13 residues. CDR1 and CDR2 from the germline V gene are MNHEY and SVGAGI. This chain's CDR3 is CASSPTTDYGYTF. CDR3 DNA sequence: TGTGCCAGCAGTCCGACAACTGACTATGGCTACACCTTC.

This clone was seen only once. This chain joins TRBV15 and TRBJ2-1; TRBD2 agrees at 15 bases. J lost 6 bases, V lost 5 bases, and 2 bases had no gene match. Germline-derived CDR1 and CDR2 are LNHNV and YYDKDF (reference sequence). The CDR3 contains 15 residues. Here the CDR3 DNA reads TGTGCCACCAGCCCGGGACTAGCGGGGGGCAATGAGCAGTTCTTC. It codes for CATSPGLAGGNEQFF. Full variable domain (remainder filled in from reference TRBV15 and TRBJ2-1): DAMVIQNPRYQVTQFGKPVTLSCSQTLNHNVMYWYQQKSSQAPKLLFHYYDKDFNNEADTPDNFQSRRPNTSFCFLDIRSPGLGDTAMYLCATSPGLAGGNEQFFGPGTRLTVL.

J is TRBJ2-5 and V is TRBV5-4; 9 bases align to TRBD2. V trimming: 0 bases; J trimming: 4 bases; junction bases outside the gene matches: 4. Germline CDR1 reads SGHNT; CDR2 reads YYREEE (reference sequence). The CDR3 spans 15 residues. CDR3 DNA sequence: TGTGCCAGCAGCTTGGTCGCTAGCGGGGCAGAGACCCAGTACTTC. It codes for CASSLVASGAETQYF.

To note about this clone: Different DNA sequences within this sample yield the same CDR3. The CDR3 reads CASSLQGAANEKLFF. In nucleotides, the CDR3 is TGCGCCAGCAGCCTACAGGGGGCAGCTAATGAAAAACTGTTTTTT. This chain uses TRBV5-1 with TRBJ1-4; 9 positions agree with TRBD1. Germline assignment: CDR1 SGHRS and CDR2 YFSETQ. The CDR3 is made up of 15 amino acids. With 4 bases clipped from V and 3 bases from J, the junction kept 4 bases outside the gene matches.

CDR3 sequence reads: CASSVTDRGYGYTF. In nucleotides, the CDR3 is TGTGCCAGCAGCGTAACGGACCGGGGCTATGGCTACACCTTC. The chain carries TRBV9 and TRBJ1-2; D is unclear. The CDR3 sequence is 14 residues long. Germline V CDR1 and CDR2: SGDLS, YYNGEE. The ends were cut back, 1 base at V and 4 bases at J, with 11 bases in the middle.

V gene TRBV5-1 combines with J gene TRBJ2-5; 7 bases map to TRBD2. Germline CDR1 SGHRS, CDR2 YFSETQ. CDR3 size: 16 residues. After removal of 6 bases from V and 3 bases from J, the junction contained 14 bases not matched to a gene. CDR3 sequence reads: CASTLDGRGGEETQYF. Written as DNA, the CDR3 is TGCGCCAGCACCCTTGACGGACGCGGGGGAGAAGAGACCCAGTACTTC.

This clone has a single count. The same CDR3 is also encoded by other DNA sequences in this sample. V usage is TRBV29-1 and J usage is TRBJ2-2; 9 positions agree with TRBD1. Unmatched junction bases numbered 6, after V lost 6 bases and J lost 4 bases. Germline V gene sequence: CDR1 SQVTM, CDR2 ANQGSEA. This CDR3 is built from 14 residues. In nucleotides, the CDR3 is TGCAGCGTATCGGGACAGGGCGGCACCGGGGAGCTGTTTTTT. It encodes CSVSGQGGTGELFF.

This chain links TRBV29-1 with TRBJ1-1; TRBD1 is a possible D gene (6 bases). This CDR3 comprises 13 residues. CDR1 is SQVTM and CDR2 is ANQGSEA in the germline V gene. Between the trimmed V and J ends, which lost 6 bases and 1 base, there was a span of 12 bases. CDR3 nucleotide sequence: TGCAGCGTCGGGGACATTAAGAACACTGAAGCTTTCTTT. Its translation: CSVGDIKNTEAFF.

The gene calls are TRBV27 and TRBJ1-4, with 9 positions matching TRBD1. Per the germline V gene, CDR1 is MNHEY and CDR2 is SMNVEV (reference sequence). The junction had 12 bases not matched to a gene; V was cut back by 6 bases and J by 4 bases. This CDR3 is built from 17 residues. CDR3 DNA: TGTGCCAGCAGCCGCCACAGGGGGCCTTCCCTTAATGAAAAACTGTTTTTT. This gives the protein CASSRHRGPSLNEKLFF.

The chain links TRBV11-2 to TRBJ1-4, with TRBD1 identical over 7 bases. Germline lookup yields CDR1 SGHAT and CDR2 FQNNGV. Trimming took 0 bases from V and 8 from J; bases not matched to a gene: 9. This CDR3 is 16 amino acids long. The CDR3 region has the DNA TGTGCCAGCAGCTTAGAGGCGAGGGGGCCAAGAGAAAAACTGTTTTTT. Protein sequence: CASSLEARGPREKLFF.

This rearrangement joins TRBV18 to TRBJ2-6, with TRBD1 identical over 11 bases. There are 16 residues in the CDR3. Germline V gives CDR1 KGHSH, CDR2 LQKENI. Trimming took 6 bases from V and 2 from J; bases not matched to a gene: 3. This chain's CDR3 is CASSRDRGTGANVLTF. The CDR3 DNA follows: TGTGCCAGCTCTCGGGACAGGGGGACTGGGGCCAACGTCCTGACTTTC. The whole variable domain, filled in from reference TRBV18 and TRBJ2-6, reads NAGVMQNPRHLVRRRGQEARLRCSPMKGHSHVYWYRQLPEEGLKFMVYLQKENIIDESGMPKERFSAEFPKEGPSILRIQQVVRGDSAAYFCASSRDRGTGANVLTFGAGSRLTVL.